This entry lists 28 T cell receptor beta chains sequenced from one sample in a study of OX40 agonist ivuxolimab in advanced cancers. The protocol was immunoSEQ multiplex PCR, while the TCRdb copy is restricted to in-frame clones and leaves out a portion. The sample consists of 65,000 to 95,000 clones, roughly 90% of them appearing once. Here the sequenced sample was CD4+ or CD8+ T cells sorted from blood, taken in a trial of the OX40 agonist ivuxolimab. These receptors originate from an adult with an advanced solid tumor such as melanoma, head and neck, liver or kidney cancer.

The chain is built from TRBV28 and TRBJ2-7, with 9 nucleotides matching TRBD1. The V segment lost 1 base and the J segment 3 bases; nucleotides outside the gene matches: 13. Germline CDR1 and CDR2: MDHEN and SYDVKM. The CDR3 is 18 residues long. The CDR3 sequence: CASSLLNRGLILNYEQYF. CDR3 nucleotide sequence: TGTGCCAGCAGTTTATTGAACAGGGGGCTTATACTTAACTACGAGCAGTACTTC.

The chain recombines TRBV28 with TRBJ2-7; 12 nucleotides line up with TRBD2. The germline V gene encodes CDR1 MDHEN and CDR2 SYDVKM. There are 18 residues in the CDR3. V shed 5 bases and J 2 bases; nucleotides not matched to a gene: 13. The DNA for the CDR3 is TGTGCCAGCAGTACCCCACTAGCGGGAGGCCCGAGCCCCTACGAGCAGTACTTC. Residues: CASSTPLAGGPSPYEQYF. Full variable domain (outside the CDR3, taken from reference TRBV28 and TRBJ2-7): DVKVTQSSRYLVKRTGEKVFLECVQDMDHENMFWYRQDPGLGLRLIYFSYDVKMKEKGDIPEGYSVSREKKERFSLILESASTNQTSMYLCASSTPLAGGPSPYEQYFGPGTRLTVT.

V and J are TRBV7-8 and TRBJ1-3; D call uncertain. This CDR3 contains 13 residues. Trimming left V 6 bases short and J 2 bases short, with 8 bases between. Germline assignment: CDR1 SGHVS and CDR2 FQNEAQ. The CDR3 reads CASREGTGNTIYF. The DNA of the CDR3 is TGTGCCAGCAGAGAGGGCACTGGAAACACCATATATTTT.

The J gene is TRBJ2-7, the V gene TRBV14; 12 bases are a match to TRBD2. Germline assignment: CDR1 SGHDN and CDR2 FVKESK. V lost 4 bases, J lost 3 bases, and 10 bases stayed unmatched. The CDR3 covers 17 residues. The CDR3 DNA follows: TGTGCCAGCAGCCCGGGACTAGCGGGCCTTAAGTTCTACGAGCAGTACTTC. Protein sequence: CASSPGLAGLKFYEQYF.

The CDR3 coding sequence is TGTGCCAGCAGTTCCGGACTAGCGGGACTCGATACGCAGTATTTT. Amino acid sequence: CASSSGLAGLDTQYF. The rearrangement links TRBV28 to TRBJ2-3; 12 positions agree with TRBD2. V lost 4 bases to trimming and J lost 6 bases; unmatched junction nucleotides: 5. CDR1 and CDR2 from the germline V gene are MDHEN and SYDVKM. This CDR3 is 15 amino acids long.

The gene calls are TRBV21-1 and TRBJ2-2; TRBD1, the D gene given by the table, was not confirmed from the DNA. TRBV21-1 is a recognized pseudogene. The CDR3 extends over 18 amino acids. The CDR3 DNA reads as TGTGCCAGCAGCAAAGCGCTTTCGGGACAGCTAATCACCGGGGAGCTGTTTTTT. It translates to CASSKALSGQLITGELFF.

This chain joins TRBV19 and TRBJ1-2; 9 bases align to TRBD1. The germline gives CDR1 LNHDA, CDR2 SQIVND (reference sequence). The CDR3 loop spans 13 amino acids. V was pared by 6 bases and J by 1 base, with 0 bases of the junction left unmatched. The CDR3 region has the DNA TGTGCCAGTAGGGACAGGGGTAACTATGGCTACACCTTC. This sequence encodes CASRDRGNYGYTF.

In DNA form, the CDR3 reads TGTGCCAGCAGCCGTGGTAGCGGGAGGATACGTGGCACAGATACGCAGTATTTT. As protein: CASSRGSGRIRGTDTQYF. The chain recombines TRBV4-2 with TRBJ2-3; the match to TRBD2 covers 10 bases. V was clipped by 4 bases and J by 1 base; unmatched bases: 11. CDR1 is LGHNA, CDR2 YNFKEQ, per germline. The CDR3 extends over 18 amino acids.

The chain has TRBV9 and TRBJ2-1; tentatively, D is TRBD1 or TRBD2 (6 bases each). V shed 4 bases and J shed 2 bases, with 13 bases lying between them. Germline CDR1 SGDLS, CDR2 YYNGEE. This CDR3 has 15 amino acids. For the CDR3, the DNA is TGTGCCAGCAGCCCCGGGGGCGGCCCCTACAATGAGCAGTTCTTC. The encoded protein is CASSPGGGPYNEQFF.

The chain employs TRBV28 and TRBJ1-2, with D possibly being TRBD1 (5 bases). There are 13 residues in the CDR3. The germline gives CDR1 MDHEN, CDR2 SYDVKM. Trimming removed 8 bases at V and 4 bases at J, with 14 bases between. CDR3 nucleotides: TGTGCCAGCTCGCTCCCCACAGGCTATGGCTACACCTTC. It codes for CASSLPTGYGYTF.

This chain connects TRBV7-9 to TRBJ1-2; no reliable D call. This CDR3 has 16 amino acids. V was shortened by 5 bases and J by 5 bases, with 21 bases between the two germline ends. CDR1 and CDR2 (germline): SEHNR, FQNEAQ (reference sequence). CDR3 coding DNA: TGTGCCAGCAGCCCCCCGGGATGGCTCCGGGTATATGGCTACACCTTC. Its protein is CASSPPGWLRVYGYTF.

The V and J genes are TRBV27 and TRBJ2-7, with D possibly being TRBD2 (6 bases). V lost 2 bases to trimming and J lost 6 bases, with 11 bases between them. Germline values: CDR1 MNHEY, CDR2 SMNVEV (reference sequence). The CDR3 is 13 amino acids. This CDR3 is CASSLGGLGEQYF. For the CDR3, the DNA is TGTGCCAGCAGTTTAGGGGGACTCGGCGAGCAGTACTTC.

In this sample, this clone turned up once. The rearrangement links TRBV27 to TRBJ1-6; D perhaps matches TRBD1 (6 bases). Germline loops: CDR1 MNHEY, CDR2 SMNVEV (reference sequence). The ends were cut back, 8 bases at V and 5 bases at J, with 13 bases in the middle. This CDR3 has 14 amino acids. This CDR3 is CASCGGGDNSPLHF. CDR3 nucleotide sequence: TGTGCCAGCTGTGGGGGCGGAGATAATTCACCCCTCCACTTT.

The chain is built from TRBV5-1 and TRBJ2-5; 7 bases map to TRBD1. The CDR3 loop spans 18 amino acids. Looked up from germline, CDR1 is SGHRS and CDR2 is YFSETQ. Trimming cost V 3 bases and J 1 base; bases outside gene matches: 15. The DNA for the CDR3 is TGCGCCAGCAGCTGGGGACAGAGGGGCCCCACATCCCAAGAGACCCAGTACTTC. This translates into CASSWGQRGPTSQETQYF.

The genes are TRBV11-3 and TRBJ1-4, with 7 positions matching TRBD1. V lost 5 bases to trimming and J lost 5 bases; unmatched junction nucleotides: 8. Germline V lookup: CDR1 SGHNT, CDR2 YENEEA. The CDR3 extends over 15 amino acids. The CDR3 loop is CASSLRDRPNEKLFF. DNA of the CDR3: TGTGCCAGCAGCCTCCGGGACAGACCCAATGAAAAACTGTTTTTT.

CDR3 loop: CASSPRERRINEQFF. The CDR3 DNA sequence: TGTGCCAGCAGTCCCCGGGAGCGCAGGATCAATGAGCAGTTCTTC. V is TRBV27 and J is TRBJ2-1; TRBD2 is a possible D gene (6 bases). Between the trimmed V and J ends, which lost 5 bases and 6 bases, there was a span of 17 bases. This CDR3 spans 15 amino acids. Germline CDR1 MNHEY, CDR2 SMNVEV (reference sequence).

A word on this clone: The junction departs from germline at one end; a sequencing error may be responsible. Other DNA sequences of this sample code for an identical CDR3. The chain joins TRBV2 to TRBJ2-7; weak D call: TRBD2 (6 bases). The CDR3 is 13 amino acids. Per germline, CDR1 SNHLY and CDR2 FYNNEI. DNA for the CDR3: TGTGCTAGCAGTGAAGCACGGGGGTTCGAGCAGTACTTC. Protein product: CASSEARGFEQYF.

This clone was seen only once. The genes are TRBV28 and TRBJ2-3, with 8 nucleotides matching TRBD2. Germline V gene lookup returns CDR1 MDHEN and CDR2 SYDVKM. This CDR3 contains 13 residues. With V trimmed by 6 bases and J by 6 bases, 5 bases remained unmatched. This CDR3 is CASSGTSRDTQYF. CDR3 sequence (DNA): TGTGCCAGCAGCGGGACTAGTAGGGATACGCAGTATTTT.

The rearrangement joins TRBV5-1 to TRBJ2-5, with D maybe TRBD1 (5 bases). Germline-derived CDR1 and CDR2 are SGHRS and YFSETQ. The CDR3 is 14 amino acids. Trimming removed 0 bases at V and 4 bases at J, with 10 bases between. The CDR3 protein is CASSLGERGETQYF. The CDR3 bases are TGCGCCAGCAGCTTGGGGGAAAGGGGAGAGACCCAGTACTTC.

The chain is built from TRBV28 and TRBJ2-7; 7 bases line up with TRBD1. This CDR3 comprises 14 residues. Germline CDR1 is MDHEN and CDR2 is SYDVKM. The V gene end was trimmed by 5 bases and the J gene end by 5 bases; junction bases not matched to a gene: 9. DNA for the CDR3: TGTGCCAGCAGTACGCTAACACAGGGGAACGAGCAGTACTTC. Translation gives CASSTLTQGNEQYF.

This chain uses TRBV2 with TRBJ2-7, with 11 bases fitting TRBD2. The V and J ends lost 6 bases and 4 bases, in that order; junction bases with no gene match: 17. This CDR3 contains 18 residues. Germline CDR1 is SNHLY and CDR2 is FYNNEI. The CDR3 nucleotides are TGTGCCAGCAGGAGCGGGGCGGGGCTAGCGGGAGGACCGTACGAGCAGTACTTC. It translates to CASRSGAGLAGGPYEQYF.

J is TRBJ1-2 and V is TRBV28; TRBD1 matches at 9 bases. The V gene end was trimmed by 5 bases and the J gene end by 4 bases; junction bases not matched to a gene: 5. The V gene's germline CDR1 is MDHEN and CDR2 SYDVKM. The length of the CDR3 is 14 residues. The DNA for the CDR3 is TGTGCCAGCAGTGGGGGACAGGGCCCCTATGGCTACACCTTC. Protein: CASSGGQGPYGYTF.

The chain's CDR3 is CASSWGRGRQETQYF. Here the CDR3 DNA reads TGTGCCAGCAGTTGGGGCCGGGGGCGACAAGAGACCCAGTACTTC. The chain has TRBV28 and TRBJ2-5; D is perhaps TRBD1 or TRBD2 (6 bases each). The V gene's germline CDR1 is MDHEN and CDR2 SYDVKM. This CDR3 contains 15 residues. With 4 bases removed from V and 2 bases from J, the gap between germline ends came to 14 bases.

The chain combines TRBV19 with TRBJ2-4; TRBD2 agrees at 10 bases. Germline CDR1 LNHDA, CDR2 SQIVND (reference sequence). The V segment lost 2 bases and the J segment 11 bases; nucleotides outside the gene matches: 3. The CDR3 covers 13 residues. DNA of the CDR3: TGTGCCAGTAGTATACGGCTAGCGGGAGTTCAGTACTTC. The encoded protein is CASSIRLAGVQYF.

V gene TRBV11-2 combines with J gene TRBJ2-7; maybe TRBD1 (5 bases). The CDR3 runs 14 residues. Trimming pared 5 bases from V and 5 bases from J, leaving 16 bases between. Germline V gene sequence: CDR1 SGHAT, CDR2 FQNNGV. DNA for the CDR3: TGTGCCAGCAGCACTTGGCAGGGTGGCCACGAGCAGTACTTC. Protein product: CASSTWQGGHEQYF.

The gene calls are TRBV5-4 and TRBJ2-4; the D is unclear. The CDR3 is 14 residues long. Trimming shortened V by 5 bases and J by 5 bases, and 14 bases separated the two germline ends. CDR1 and CDR2 from the germline V gene are SGHNT and YYREEE (reference sequence). The CDR3 DNA reads TGTGCCAGCAGTGCCCTGGGCTTGCAAAACATTCAGTACTTC. Protein: CASSALGLQNIQYF.

This rearrangement joins TRBV2 to TRBJ2-7; 10 bases are a match to TRBD2. Germline V lookup: CDR1 SNHLY, CDR2 FYNNEI. V shed 7 bases and J 3 bases; nucleotides not matched to a gene: 12. The CDR3 is 16 amino acids. The CDR3 nucleotides are TGTGCCAGCAAATACGACTCCGGGACTAGCGACTACGAGCAGTACTTC. Its translation: CASKYDSGTSDYEQYF. The complete variable domain, with remaining parts taken from reference TRBV2 and TRBJ2-7, reads EPEVTQTPSHQVTQMGQEVILRCVPISNHLYFYWYRQILGQKVEFLVSFYNNEISEKSEIFDDQFSVERPDGSNFTLKIRSTKLEDSAMYFCASKYDSGTSDYEQYFGPGTRLTVT.

The chain is built from TRBV7-9 and TRBJ2-5; D gene unclear. The germline gives CDR1 SEHNR, CDR2 FQNEAQ (reference sequence). The CDR3 loop spans 14 amino acids. Trimming cost V 3 bases and J 1 base, with 9 bases left between them. The CDR3 here is CASSFFGSQETQYF. CDR3 DNA: TGTGCCAGCAGCTTCTTTGGCTCCCAAGAGACCCAGTACTTC.